This TCR beta chain was recovered during a study of cytomegalovirus exposure and HLA in healthy donors. Study information: The early release's HLA-typed donors yielded 65 million to 85 million unique TCRs.

Regarding this clone: Its matching antigen is unknown.

Study results and caveats: Common viral pathogens seemed to be connected with several of the most significant clusters, according to a later analysis. Presence/absence analyses rested on an assumption that sequencing depth was roughly uniform across donors.

Amplification used 60 Vbeta primers and 13 Jbeta primers. Profiling relied on immunoSEQ multiplex PCR, and the TCRdb table lists in-frame clones only, not all of them. The sample consists of fewer than 200,000 clones, roughly 84% of them appearing once. The sequenced sample consisted of PBMCs. This TCR was recovered from a man between 25 and 39 years old in good health and CMV-seronegative.

For the CDR3, the DNA is TGTGCCAGCAGTAACGGCGGAAACTACGAGCAGTACTTC. Protein product: CASSNGGNYEQYF. The V gene is TRBV2, the J gene TRBJ2-7; D gene ambiguous. In germline, CDR1 is SNHLY, CDR2 FYNNEI. The length of the CDR3 is 13 residues. Trimming took 5 bases from V and 3 from J, leaving 11 bases between them.